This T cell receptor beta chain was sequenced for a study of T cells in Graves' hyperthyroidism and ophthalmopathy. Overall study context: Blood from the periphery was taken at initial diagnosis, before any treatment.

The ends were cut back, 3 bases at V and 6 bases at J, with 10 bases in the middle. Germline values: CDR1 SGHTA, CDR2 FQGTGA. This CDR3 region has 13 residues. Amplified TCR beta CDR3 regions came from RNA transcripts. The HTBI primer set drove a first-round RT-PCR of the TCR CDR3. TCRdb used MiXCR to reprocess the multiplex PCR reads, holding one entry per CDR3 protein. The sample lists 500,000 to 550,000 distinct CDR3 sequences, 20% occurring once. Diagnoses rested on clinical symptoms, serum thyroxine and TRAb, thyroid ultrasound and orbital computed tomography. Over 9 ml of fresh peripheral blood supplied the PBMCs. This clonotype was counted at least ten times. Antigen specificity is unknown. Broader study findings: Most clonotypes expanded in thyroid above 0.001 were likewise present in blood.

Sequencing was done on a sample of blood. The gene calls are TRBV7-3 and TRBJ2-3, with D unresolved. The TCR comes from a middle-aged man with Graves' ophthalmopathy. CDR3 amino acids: CASSFRKLDTQYF. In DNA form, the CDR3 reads TGTGCCAGCAGCTTCCGGAAGTTGGATACGCAGTATTTT.